Listed here are 2 T cell receptor beta chains from one sample, sequenced in a study of a mutant IDH1 vaccine in newly diagnosed glioma. Sequencing used immunoSEQ multiplex PCR; TCRdb keeps in-frame clones, though not all of them. Of over 75,000 clones detected, roughly 90% appear once; the ten largest clones hold approximately 0.58%. The time point was: baseline, week 1 (first vaccination visit). The treatment was: pre-vaccination baseline after standard-of-care therapy. Sequences were derived from PBMCs, sampled from a glioma patient treated with radiotherapy, temozolomide or both. The source is a woman between 50 and 59 years old with glioma.

The chain couples TRBV19 to TRBJ2-7; D ambiguous. V was pared by 1 base and J by 5 bases, with 12 bases between. CDR3 length equals 14 residues. Per germline, CDR1 LNHDA and CDR2 SQIVND (reference sequence). CDR3 nucleotide sequence: TGTGCCAGTAGTATAGGAAGGCAGGCCGACGAGCAGTACTTC. Its protein is CASSIGRQADEQYF.

The gene calls are TRBV7-9 and TRBJ1-4; D is ambiguous. This CDR3 has 16 amino acids. The V end was cut by 1 base, the J end by 7 bases, with 16 bases between. In germline, CDR1 is SEHNR, CDR2 FQNEAQ (reference sequence). The CDR3 DNA is TGTGCCAGCAGCTTAGACCTTGCGGGGAGGAGTGAAAAACTGTTTTTT. It encodes CASSLDLAGRSEKLFF.